One T cell receptor beta chain is described in this entry. A single count supports this clone. The clone's antigen remains unknown. No much larger clone is present one base from it, and per-base qualities are unavailable. The library relied on the immunoSEQ multiplex PCR assay. The table comes from immuneACCESS by way of TCRdb, which keeps in-frame sequences with V and J called. Part of the clones is missing from these tables; in studies checked, under half for an unresolved V gene and the rest for unknown reasons. The sample table contains 80,000 to 90,000 clones; only one count was recorded for about nine tenths of them. 1.6% of the sample is held by the ten biggest clonotypes. The sample originates from a study of T cells after somatic rescue of genetic block (TCRdb year 2020). Broadly, across the study: The study assessed how robust, over the long term, a T-cell system was when the system had developed through somatic rescue of a genetic block in T-cell development.

CDR1 and CDR2, per the germline V gene (reference sequence), are MNHEY and SMNVEV. A distance of 15 bases separates the germline ends of V and J, which lose 3 bases and 6 bases respectively. There are 14 amino acids in the CDR3, from cysteine to phenylalanine inclusive. Kept here is only the CDR3 DNA, which spans 42 bases and is read in frame from base 1. This sequence uses TRBV27 and TRBJ2-7, with the D call perhaps TRBD1 or TRBD2, each one matching 5 bases. Sequenced material: peripheral blood mononuclear cells (PBMCs). This sequence originates from a woman aged 18-29 years. CDR3 region: CASSLPGAVAEQYF. The nucleotide sequence is TGTGCCAGCAGTTTGCCCGGGGCCGTGGCCGAGCAGTACTTC.